This T cell receptor beta chain was observed in a study of metastatic and nonmetastatic thyroid tumors. Whole-study context: Malignant thyroid and benign thyroid patients provided blood and tumor or nodule tissue whose repertoires were compared. The study's findings and limits: In both blood and tumor samples, TCR beta diversity was reported significantly higher for malignant than benign nodules.

Ahead of thyroid surgery, no patient had received treatment of any kind. TCRdb re-called the PCR reads through MiXCR. The sample consists of approximately 34,000 clones, approximately 20% of them appearing once. This clone was seen a few times. Its specificity is not known. A much larger clone lies a single base off, so this may be a read error. The CDR3 loop spans 12 amino acids. Germline CDR1 and CDR2: SEHNR and FQNEAQ (reference sequence). Trimming shortened V by 1 base and J by 6 bases, and 5 bases separated the two germline ends. This receptor was taken from a female donor with papillary thyroid cancer or a benign thyroid nodule (not recorded which). Some clones in this sample may be carry-over from other donors' samples. The rearrangement uses TRBV7-9 and TRBJ2-3, with D uncertain. The sample was blood. The CDR3 is CASSLGVDTQYF. For the CDR3, the DNA is TGTGCCAGCAGCTTAGGTGTGGATACGCAGTATTTT.